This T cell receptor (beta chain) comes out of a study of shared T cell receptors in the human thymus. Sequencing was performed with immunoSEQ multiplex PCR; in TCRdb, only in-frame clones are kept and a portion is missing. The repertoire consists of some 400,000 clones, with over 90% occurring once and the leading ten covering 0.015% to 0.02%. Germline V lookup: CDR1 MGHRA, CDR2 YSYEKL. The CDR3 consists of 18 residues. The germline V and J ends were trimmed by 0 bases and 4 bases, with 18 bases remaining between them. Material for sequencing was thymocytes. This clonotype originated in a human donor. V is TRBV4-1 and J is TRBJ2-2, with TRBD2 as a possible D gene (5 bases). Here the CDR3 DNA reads TGCGCCAGCAGCCAAGAAATATCCGGGTTCGAGGGCACCGGGGAGCTGTTTTTT. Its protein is CASSQEISGFEGTGELFF.